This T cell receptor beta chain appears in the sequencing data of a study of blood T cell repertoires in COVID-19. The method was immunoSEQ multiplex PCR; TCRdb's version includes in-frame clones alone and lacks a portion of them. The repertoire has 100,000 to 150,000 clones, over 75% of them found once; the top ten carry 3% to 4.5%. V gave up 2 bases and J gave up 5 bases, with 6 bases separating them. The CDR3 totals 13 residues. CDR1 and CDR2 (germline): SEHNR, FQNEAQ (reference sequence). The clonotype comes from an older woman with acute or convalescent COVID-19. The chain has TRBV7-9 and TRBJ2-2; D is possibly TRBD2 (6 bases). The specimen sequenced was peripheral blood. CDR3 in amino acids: CASSLRETGELFF. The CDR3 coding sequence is TGTGCCAGCAGCTTACGGGAGACCGGGGAGCTGTTTTTT.